The next 31 T cell receptor beta chains were all read from a single sample in a study of T cell repertoires in ileal Crohn's disease (dated by TCRdb to about 2019). Library generation was performed with the immunoSEQ multiplex PCR assay. TCRdb retrieved this table from immuneACCESS and kept in-frame rearrangements only. Not all clones are present; in checked studies, unresolved V genes account for under half, and no reason is known for the remainder. The sample table holds approximately 30,000 clones, of which about 80% were seen once. Clones ranked in the top ten supply 15% to 20% of the sample. Sequenced: ileal tissue. These receptors came from an adult with Crohn's disease.

The J gene is TRBJ1-3, the V gene TRBV7-9; the D is unclear. The germline V gene encodes CDR1 SEHNR and CDR2 FQNEAQ (reference sequence). The CDR3 spans 18 residues. Trimming took 2 bases from V and 0 from J, leaving 17 bases between them. CDR3 DNA: TGTGCCAGCAGCTTAAAAGACCCCCGAGGATTCTCTGGAAACACCATATATTTT. This translates into CASSLKDPRGFSGNTIYF.

J is TRBJ2-7 and V is TRBV6-6; D possibly corresponds to TRBD2 (6 bases). Per the germline V gene, CDR1 is MNHNY and CDR2 is SVGAGI (reference sequence). V lost 2 bases, J lost 0 bases, and 8 bases lay in between. This CDR3 has 14 amino acids. Here the CDR3 reads CASSYAGTSYEQYF. As DNA, the CDR3 is TGTGCCAGCAGTTACGCGGGGACCTCCTACGAGCAGTACTTC.

This clone was seen a handful of times. At one of its ends the junction is not consistent with the germline gene, which may arise from a read error. The chain joins TRBV27 to TRBJ2-7; TRBD2 agrees at 10 bases. The germline V gene has CDR1 MNHEY and CDR2 SMNVEV (reference sequence). The CDR3 loop spans 14 amino acids. CDR3 sequence: CASSFGLAASEQYF. Here the CDR3 DNA reads TGTGCCAGTAGTTTTGGACTAGCGGCCTCCGAGCAGTACTTC.

The chain combines TRBV4-3 with TRBJ2-3; 9 bases map to TRBD2. The CDR3 totals 17 residues. Trimming cost V 1 base and J 9 bases; bases outside gene matches: 14. Germline-derived CDR1 and CDR2 are LGHNA and YSLEER. The CDR3 DNA follows: TGCGCCAGCAGCCAAGTAAGGAGCGGGGGGACCCACGGGACGCAGTATTTT. Residues: CASSQVRSGGTHGTQYF.

Comment on this clone: Its ends do not fully match the called genes, so a read error is possible. The chain combines TRBV7-7 with TRBJ2-2; a weak D match, TRBD1 (5 bases). The CDR3 sequence is 14 residues long. Germline V gives CDR1 SSHAT, CDR2 FNYEAQ (reference sequence). CDR3 in DNA: TGTGCTAGCAGCTCTTTCAGGGACACCGGGGAGCTGTTTTTT. It specifies CASSSFRDTGELFF.

The chain recombines TRBV5-6 with TRBJ1-2; D possibly corresponds to TRBD1 (5 bases). Between the trimmed V and J ends, which lost 4 bases and 5 bases, there was a span of 18 bases. The CDR3 sequence is 15 residues long. Germline V lookup: CDR1 SGHDT, CDR2 YYEEEE. The CDR3 DNA reads TGTGCCAGCAGCCCGGGGGGGGGAGTGAGGTATGGCTACACCTTC. Protein: CASSPGGGVRYGYTF.

The chain couples TRBV6-1 to TRBJ2-7; D is uncertain. The CDR3 is 12 residues long. V lost 5 bases to trimming and J lost 2 bases, with 7 bases between them. The germline CDR1 and CDR2 sequences are MNHNS and SASEGT. The CDR3 bases are TGTGCCAGCAGTCCGTTCCCCTACGAGCAGTACTTC. It encodes CASSPFPYEQYF.

The chain combines TRBV7-2 with TRBJ2-7, with D possibly being TRBD1 (5 bases). The CDR3 has 12 amino acids. Germline CDR1 reads SGHTA; CDR2 reads FQGNSA. The V end was cut by 5 bases, the J end by 3 bases, with 8 bases between. The CDR3 nucleotides read TGTGCCAGCAGCAAACAGGACTACGAGCAGTACTTC. It is translated as CASSKQDYEQYF.

This sequence joins TRBV11-2 and TRBJ2-7; TRBD1 might be the D (5 bases). This CDR3 comprises 15 residues. Germline loops: CDR1 SGHAT, CDR2 FQNNGV. The germline V and J ends were trimmed by 1 base and 6 bases, with 16 bases remaining between them. CDR3 sequence reads: CASSLGTPWESEQYF. CDR3 nucleotide sequence: TGTGCCAGCAGCTTAGGGACACCTTGGGAATCCGAGCAGTACTTC.

The V call is TRBV7-3, the J call TRBJ2-3, with 8 bases matching TRBD2. CDR3 size: 15 residues. Germline-derived CDR1 and CDR2 are SGHTA and FQGTGA. V was pared by 4 bases and J by 3 bases, with 6 bases of the junction left unmatched. For the CDR3, the DNA is TGTGCCAGCAGCTATGTCGGGGGGGCGACAGATACGCAGTATTTT. Translated: CASSYVGGATDTQYF.

This clone is a singleton in its sample. The rearrangement joins TRBV6-1 to TRBJ2-2, with TRBD1 as a possible D gene (5 bases). Germline V gene sequence: CDR1 MNHNS, CDR2 SASEGT. This CDR3 contains 15 residues. Trimming took 5 bases from V and 4 from J, leaving 14 bases between them. The DNA of the CDR3 is TGTGCCAGCAGTCCGCTTACAGGTTCCACCGGGGAGCTGTTTTTT. Protein product: CASSPLTGSTGELFF.

The chain has TRBV10-3 and TRBJ2-3; weak D call: TRBD2 (7 bases). V was pared by 11 bases and J by 1 base, with 16 bases between. The CDR3 is made up of 14 amino acids. In germline, CDR1 is ENHRY, CDR2 SYGVKD. CDR3 sequence reads: CASREGGGTDTQYF. CDR3 coding DNA: TGTGCCTCCAGGGAGGGGGGGGGCACAGATACGCAGTATTTT.

The rearrangement joins TRBV9 to TRBJ2-2, with TRBD2 matching over 11 bases. The germline V gene has CDR1 SGDLS and CDR2 YYNGEE. The CDR3 loop spans 17 amino acids. The V segment lost 0 bases and the J segment 3 bases; nucleotides outside the gene matches: 4. CDR3 sequence reads: CASSVDSGGAYTGELFF. CDR3 DNA sequence: TGTGCCAGCAGCGTAGATAGCGGGGGGGCTTACACCGGGGAGCTGTTTTTT. Together with reference TRBV9 and TRBJ2-2, the CDR3 gives the full variable domain: DSGVTQTPKHLITATGQRVTLRCSPRSGDLSVYWYQQSLDQGLQFLIQYYNGEERAKGNILERFSAQQFPDLHSELNLSSLELGDSALYFCASSVDSGGAYTGELFFGEGSRLTVL.

The rearrangement joins TRBV5-6 to TRBJ2-5; perhaps TRBD2 as D (6 bases). Germline-derived CDR1 and CDR2 are SGHDT and YYEEEE. The CDR3 has 16 residues. Trimming left V 4 bases short and J 5 bases short, with 21 bases between. CDR3 region: CASSLIIGQEGETQYF. As DNA, the CDR3 is TGTGCCAGCAGCCTAATCATTGGGCAGGAGGGGGAGACCCAGTACTTC.

The CDR3, as DNA: TGTGCCAGCAGCTGGGGACAGGCGTCCTACGAGCAGTACTTC. The encoded protein is CASSWGQASYEQYF. The V and J genes are TRBV5-6 and TRBJ2-7, with 8 bases matching TRBD1. The CDR3 is 14 amino acids. After removal of 3 bases from V and 1 base from J, the junction contained 3 bases not matched to a gene. From germline, CDR1 is SGHDT and CDR2 YYEEEE.

The chain combines TRBV18 with TRBJ1-2, with unresolved D. The CDR3 has 13 residues. The germline V gene encodes CDR1 KGHSH and CDR2 LQKENI. Between the trimmed V and J ends, which lost 2 bases and 2 bases, there was a span of 6 bases. CDR3 DNA sequence: TGTGCCAGCTCACCAGGCGGGAACTATGGCTACACCTTC. The encoded protein is CASSPGGNYGYTF.

The chain is built from TRBV7-2 and TRBJ1-5; D possibly corresponds to TRBD1 (5 bases). V was pared by 5 bases and J by 2 bases, with 13 bases between. Germline CDR1 SGHTA, CDR2 FQGNSA. This CDR3 is built from 15 residues. The CDR3 is CASSNQGSGNQPQHF. The CDR3, as DNA: TGTGCCAGCAGCAACCAGGGCTCTGGCAATCAGCCCCAGCATTTT.

V gene TRBV4-1 combines with J gene TRBJ1-2; weak D call: TRBD1 (6 bases). Trimming shortened V by 1 base and J by 2 bases, and 11 bases separated the two germline ends. The CDR3 has 15 residues. Germline CDR1 is MGHRA and CDR2 is YSYEKL. CDR3 nucleotide sequence: TGCGCCAGCAGCCAAGCTTCCGGACAGAACTATGGCTACACCTTC. Protein product: CASSQASGQNYGYTF.

The chain links TRBV25-1 to TRBJ2-3, with TRBD1 matching 7 bases. CDR1 is MGHDK, CDR2 SYGVNS, per germline. Unmatched junction bases numbered 9, after V lost 7 bases and J lost 2 bases. The CDR3 sequence is 15 residues long. The CDR3 is CASTPTGNPTDTQYF. The CDR3 DNA follows: TGTGCCAGCACCCCGACAGGGAACCCCACAGATACGCAGTATTTT.

J is TRBJ1-2 and V is TRBV2; 8 nucleotides line up with TRBD1. V lost 7 bases and J lost 8; bases outside the gene matches: 12. The CDR3 consists of 14 residues. Germline values: CDR1 SNHLY, CDR2 FYNNEI. In DNA form, the CDR3 reads TGTGCCAGCACCCGATATCGACAGGGGCAGGGCTACACCTTC. Protein product: CASTRYRQGQGYTF.

This chain connects TRBV5-1 to TRBJ2-7, with TRBD1 identical over 10 bases. The trim removed 4 bases at V and 3 bases at J, leaving 4 bases unmatched. The CDR3 consists of 14 residues. Germline CDR1 and CDR2: SGHRS and YFSETQ. Here the CDR3 reads CASSLGQGGYEQYF. DNA of the CDR3: TGCGCCAGCAGCCTAGGACAGGGGGGCTACGAGCAGTACTTC.

This clone was seen more than once but under ten times. The chain has TRBV7-2 and TRBJ2-7, with TRBD2 matching over 7 bases. Germline CDR1 and CDR2: SGHTA and FQGNSA. This CDR3 has 16 residues. V lost 1 base and J lost 0; bases outside the gene matches: 6. CDR3 protein: CASSLGSGPSSYEQYF. In nucleotides, the CDR3 is TGTGCCAGCAGCTTAGGTAGCGGGCCCAGCTCCTACGAGCAGTACTTC.

The chain has TRBV2 and TRBJ2-3, with 7 bases matching TRBD1. The CDR3 is made up of 14 amino acids. V gave up 6 bases and J gave up 2 bases; unmatched junction bases: 5. Per the germline V gene, CDR1 is SNHLY and CDR2 is FYNNEI. CDR3: CASRNRGNTDTQYF. Here the CDR3 DNA reads TGTGCCAGCAGAAACAGGGGCAACACAGATACGCAGTATTTT.

The chain couples TRBV5-4 to TRBJ2-6; a possible D gene is TRBD2 (7 bases). V lost 4 bases to trimming and J lost 2 bases, with 19 bases between them. The CDR3 sequence is 18 residues long. Germline V gene data show CDR1 as SGHNT and CDR2 as YYREEE (reference sequence). This CDR3 reads CASSLRGGSTPGANVLTF. The CDR3 bases are TGTGCCAGCAGCCTTAGGGGGGGCTCCACTCCTGGGGCCAACGTCCTGACTTTC.

J is TRBJ1-6 and V is TRBV21-1. TRBV21-1 is assigned pseudogene status. CDR3 size: 15 residues. This chain's CDR3 is CASSKVNGGDSPLHF. The DNA of the CDR3 is TGTGCCAGCAGCAAAGTTAACGGGGGAGATTCACCCCTCCACTTT.

This rearrangement joins TRBV2 to TRBJ2-7; 8 bases line up with TRBD1. J gave up 6 bases and V 6 bases, and 4 bases lay outside the gene matches. Germline assignment: CDR1 SNHLY and CDR2 FYNNEI. This CDR3 is 12 amino acids long. CDR3 sequence (DNA): TGTGCCAGCAGACAGGGGGGTGGCGAGCAGTACTTC. Protein: CASRQGGGEQYF.

A single count supports this clone. This chain links TRBV7-3 with TRBJ2-5; tentative D call: TRBD1 (6 bases). The germline V and J ends were trimmed by 5 bases and 5 bases, with 12 bases remaining between them. CDR1 is SGHTA, CDR2 FQGTGA, per germline. The CDR3 is made up of 13 amino acids. CDR3 DNA: TGTGCCAGCAGCCGTGGGGGCAAGGAGACCCAGTACTTC. Translated, it gives CASSRGGKETQYF.

The rearrangement joins TRBV11-3 to TRBJ2-2, with 9 bases fitting TRBD1. Per germline, CDR1 SGHNT and CDR2 YENEEA. The length of the CDR3 is 17 residues. The junction had 11 bases not matched to a gene; V was cut back by 5 bases and J by 4 bases. CDR3 amino acids: CASSRPGTGLSTGELFF. CDR3 coding DNA: TGTGCCAGCAGCCGTCCCGGGACAGGGTTGAGCACCGGGGAGCTGTTTTTT.

The chain employs TRBV5-6 and TRBJ2-5; D ambiguous. This CDR3 has 12 residues. Germline V gene lookup returns CDR1 SGHDT and CDR2 YYEEEE. The V and J ends lost 1 base and 5 bases respectively, with 6 bases between them. CDR3: CASSLLEETQYF. CDR3 sequence (DNA): TGTGCCAGCAGCTTGCTGGAGGAGACCCAGTACTTC.

This clone has a single count. The J gene is TRBJ1-1, the V gene TRBV5-5; D unresolved. The germline gives CDR1 SGHKS, CDR2 YYEKEE (reference sequence). The CDR3 is made up of 12 amino acids. V was pared by 4 bases and J by 3 bases, with 7 bases between. CDR3 sequence (DNA): TGTGCCAGCAGCCCTCGTGACACTGAAGCTTTCTTT. It specifies CASSPRDTEAFF.

The genes are TRBV30 and TRBJ2-7; tentative D call: TRBD1 (6 bases). Germline V gives CDR1 GTSNPN, CDR2 SVGIG (reference sequence). The CDR3 has 15 amino acids. The V end was cut by 2 bases, the J end by 3 bases, with 17 bases between. The chain's CDR3 is CAWSSNTWTDYEQYF. The CDR3, as DNA: TGTGCCTGGAGTTCAAACACCTGGACAGACTACGAGCAGTACTTC.